Sequencing of this TCR beta chain was carried out in a study of shared clonotypes between healthy human individuals. Per the germline V gene, CDR1 is SEHNR and CDR2 is FQNEAQ (reference sequence). The CDR3 loop spans 13 amino acids. Trimming left V 4 bases short and J 8 bases short, with 11 bases between. The data were produced by immunoSEQ multiplex PCR, yet TCRdb's version contains in-frame clones alone and is incomplete. The table includes about 490,000 clones, around 80% detected once. This receptor was identified in a woman in her 40s in good health. Some clones in this sample may be carry-over from other donors' samples. The chain is built from TRBV7-9 and TRBJ1-4; the D is unclear. Sequencing used PBMCs. This chain's CDR3 is CASSSREGEKLFF. As DNA, the CDR3 is TGTGCCAGCAGCTCCCGAGAAGGAGAAAAACTGTTTTTT.